This T cell receptor (beta chain) is drawn from a study of cytomegalovirus exposure and HLA in healthy donors. Study outcomes and limitations: Several V segments, TRBV6-2 and TRBV6-3 among them, could not be told apart and were dropped. As was reported, the HLA-A and HLA-B alleles of most subjects were accurately predicted from TCR beta sequences. Information on immune exposure was restricted to one variable (CMV serostatus).

The V gene's germline CDR1 is GTSNPN and CDR2 SVGIG (reference sequence). Trimming took 0 bases from V and 4 from J; bases not matched to a gene: 8. This CDR3 comprises 15 residues. 13 Jbeta primers and 60 Vbeta primers were used for the PCR. Only in-frame clones appear in the TCRdb table, and some are missing; sequencing was by immunoSEQ multiplex PCR. The sample carries about 170,000 clones, roughly 80% recorded once. This clone occurred a few times. Its antigen remains unidentified. The rearrangement uses TRBV30 and TRBJ1-2; 7 bases match TRBD1. This TCR was recovered from a male donor in good health and CMV-seronegative. The sample was PBMCs. The CDR3 loop is CAWSVKTGQGYGYTF. CDR3 in DNA: TGTGCCTGGAGTGTGAAGACAGGGCAAGGCTATGGCTACACCTTC.